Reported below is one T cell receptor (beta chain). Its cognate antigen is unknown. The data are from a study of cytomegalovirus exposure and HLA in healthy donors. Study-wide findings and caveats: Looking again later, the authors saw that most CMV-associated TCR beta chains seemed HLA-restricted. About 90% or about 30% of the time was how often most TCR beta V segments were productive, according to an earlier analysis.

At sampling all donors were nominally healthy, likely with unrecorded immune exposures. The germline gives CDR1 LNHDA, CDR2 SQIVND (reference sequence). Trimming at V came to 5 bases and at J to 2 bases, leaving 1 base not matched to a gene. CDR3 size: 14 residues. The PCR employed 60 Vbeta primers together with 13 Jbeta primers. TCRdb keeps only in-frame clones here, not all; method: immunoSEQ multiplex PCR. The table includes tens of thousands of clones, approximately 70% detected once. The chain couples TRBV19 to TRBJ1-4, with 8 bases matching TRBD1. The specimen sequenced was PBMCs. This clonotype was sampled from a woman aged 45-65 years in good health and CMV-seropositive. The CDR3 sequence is CASSHRGTNEKLFF. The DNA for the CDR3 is TGTGCCAGTAGTCACAGGGGGACTAATGAAAAACTGTTTTTT.